Below are 20 T cell receptor beta chains sequenced from a single sample in a study of blood T cell repertoires in COVID-19. The table came from immunoSEQ multiplex PCR; TCRdb's copy has only in-frame clones and leaves some out. The table includes approximately 150,000 clones, 75% to 90% detected once. What was sequenced was peripheral blood. The source is an older woman with active COVID-19.

The chain links TRBV7-2 to TRBJ2-1; TRBD2 matches 7 bases. Losses at the gene ends were 1 base for V and 12 bases for J; bases not matched to a gene: 15. Looked up from germline, CDR1 is SGHTA and CDR2 is FQGNSA. The CDR3 extends over 16 amino acids. Written as DNA, the CDR3 is TGTGCCAGCAGCTTAGATGGGGCGGGAGTCTTTAGTAGGCAGTTCTTC. Encoded protein: CASSLDGAGVFSRQFF.

The chain is built from TRBV18 and TRBJ2-7; 11 bases align to TRBD1. The junction had 5 bases not matched to a gene; V was cut back by 3 bases and J by 4 bases. The CDR3 has 15 residues. Germline V lookup: CDR1 KGHSH, CDR2 LQKENI. DNA for the CDR3: TGTGCCAGCTCACCCAACCGGGACAGGGGGTACGAGCAGTACTTC. Translation: CASSPNRDRGYEQYF.

The J gene is TRBJ1-5, the V gene TRBV2; TRBD1 is a possible D gene (6 bases). Germline CDR1 is SNHLY and CDR2 is FYNNEI. The CDR3 covers 14 residues. Trimming pared 6 bases from V and 9 bases from J, leaving 18 bases between. This CDR3 is CASRDDRSLGPQHF. DNA of the CDR3: TGTGCCAGCAGGGACGACAGGTCCCTGGGGCCCCAGCATTTT.

The chain joins TRBV7-8 to TRBJ2-7; D gene unclear. Trimming took off 2 bases at V and 6 bases at J, with 11 bases between the two ends. The CDR3 extends over 13 amino acids. Germline-derived CDR1 and CDR2 are SGHVS and FQNEAQ. The CDR3 sequence: CASSLWPSGEQYF. The DNA of the CDR3 is TGTGCCAGCAGCTTATGGCCCTCGGGCGAGCAGTACTTC.

V usage is TRBV28 and J usage is TRBJ1-6, with D perhaps TRBD1 (6 bases). V lost 3 bases and J lost 5, with 11 bases in between. Germline V gives CDR1 MDHEN, CDR2 SYDVKM. The CDR3 has 15 amino acids. In DNA form, the CDR3 reads TGTGCCAGCAGTTTCTCGGACAGAAATAATTCACCCCTCCACTTT. It is translated as CASSFSDRNNSPLHF.

The chain has TRBV18 and TRBJ1-1; the match to TRBD1 covers 7 bases. Germline assignment: CDR1 KGHSH and CDR2 LQKENI. The length of the CDR3 is 17 residues. J gave up 4 bases and V 3 bases, and 14 bases lay outside the gene matches. The CDR3 here is CASSPSWQGVVGTEAFF. CDR3 sequence (DNA): TGTGCCAGCTCACCGAGCTGGCAGGGGGTAGTCGGCACTGAAGCTTTCTTT.

The chain employs TRBV4-2 and TRBJ1-1, with a possible D match to TRBD1 (5 bases). Trimming removed 0 bases from V and 0 bases from J, with 11 bases in between. This CDR3 contains 16 residues. The germline V gene has CDR1 LGHNA and CDR2 YNFKEQ. CDR3 in DNA: TGTGCCAGCAGCCAAGATGTTGACAGATTGAACACTGAAGCTTTCTTT. Its translation is CASSQDVDRLNTEAFF.

The chain combines TRBV19 with TRBJ2-5, with D unresolved. Trimming removed 3 bases from V and 4 bases from J, with 9 bases in between. Germline CDR1 reads LNHDA; CDR2 reads SQIVND (reference sequence). This CDR3 comprises 13 residues. The CDR3 DNA reads TGTGCCAGTAGTATGCAATTCGGAGAGACCCAGTACTTC. This sequence encodes CASSMQFGETQYF.

V and J are TRBV6-2 or TRBV6-3 and TRBJ2-3; D is unclear. The CDR3 has 15 residues. Germline assignment: CDR1 MNHEY and CDR2 SVGEGT. With 0 bases removed from V and 2 bases from J, the gap between germline ends came to 9 bases. CDR3 in amino acids: CASSYSPVSTDTQYF. The CDR3 nucleotides are TGTGCCAGCAGTTACTCGCCAGTATCCACAGATACGCAGTATTTT.

This clone was recorded only once. The chain has TRBV5-4 and TRBJ2-5; a weak D match, TRBD1 (7 bases). Germline CDR1 reads SGHNT; CDR2 reads YYREEE (reference sequence). The V end lost 4 bases, the J end lost 7 bases, and 20 bases lay between the germline ends. The CDR3 is 15 amino acids. The CDR3 DNA reads as TGTGCCAGCAGCATCGGGACAGCCGTGGGGGGGACCCAGTACTTC. It translates to CASSIGTAVGGTQYF.

This clone was counted a single time. This chain joins TRBV19 and TRBJ2-7; TRBD2 aligns across 7 bases. This CDR3 has 16 residues. The germline CDR1 and CDR2 sequences are LNHDA and SQIVND (reference sequence). The J segment lost 1 base and the V segment lost 4 bases, leaving 10 bases of the junction unmatched. CDR3 protein: CASSTLRLAASYEQYF. The CDR3 region has the DNA TGTGCCAGTAGTACCCTGAGACTAGCTGCATCCTACGAGCAGTACTTC. Based on the CDR3 plus reference TRBV19 and TRBJ2-7, the full variable domain is DGGITQSPKYLFRKEGQNVTLSCEQNLNHDAMYWYRQDPGQGLRLIYYSQIVNDFQKGDIAEGYSVSREKKESFPLTVTSAQKNPTAFYLCASSTLRLAASYEQYFGPGTRLTVT.

V gene TRBV28 combines with J gene TRBJ1-3; D gene unclear. V lost 3 bases, J lost 6 bases, and 18 bases lay in between. Germline assignment: CDR1 MDHEN and CDR2 SYDVKM. The CDR3 totals 16 residues. The CDR3 sequence: CASSLDPGSPSNTIYF. In DNA form, the CDR3 reads TGTGCCAGCAGTTTGGATCCGGGATCTCCCTCAAACACCATATATTTT. The whole variable domain, filled in from reference TRBV28 and TRBJ1-3, reads DVKVTQSSRYLVKRTGEKVFLECVQDMDHENMFWYRQDPGLGLRLIYFSYDVKMKEKGDIPEGYSVSREKKERFSLILESASTNQTSMYLCASSLDPGSPSNTIYFGEGSWLTVV.

The chain links TRBV18 to TRBJ1-6; 10 bases agree with TRBD1. CDR3 length: 16 amino acids. Germline V CDR1 and CDR2: KGHSH, LQKENI. V lost 4 bases to trimming and J lost 5 bases; unmatched junction nucleotides: 5. The CDR3 sequence: CASSRPGQGNNSPLHF. The CDR3 region has the DNA TGTGCCAGCTCACGGCCGGGACAGGGGAATAATTCACCCCTCCACTTT.

The chain links TRBV7-2 to TRBJ2-7, with unresolved D. Germline CDR1 SGHTA, CDR2 FQGNSA. This CDR3 is 13 amino acids long. Trimming removed 1 base at V and 2 bases at J, with 6 bases between. In nucleotides, the CDR3 is TGTGCCAGCAGCTTAGGCGGCACCTACGAGCAGTACTTC. Its translation is CASSLGGTYEQYF.

This chain links TRBV7-2 with TRBJ2-3, with D possibly being TRBD2 (6 bases). CDR3 length: 15 residues. CDR1 and CDR2 (germline): SGHTA, FQGNSA. V was shortened by 5 bases and J by 2 bases, with 14 bases between the two germline ends. In DNA, the CDR3 is TGTGCCAGCAGCAGGTGGCGGGACCCCACAGATACGCAGTATTTT. It encodes CASSRWRDPTDTQYF.

A single count supports this clone. The rearrangement uses TRBV6-6 and TRBJ2-1; the match to TRBD2 covers 9 bases. CDR3 length: 13 amino acids. The germline V gene has CDR1 MNHNY and CDR2 SVGAGI (reference sequence). J was trimmed by 10 bases and V by 6 bases; bases with no gene match: 7. The CDR3 region is CASRGLASREQFF. The CDR3 coding sequence is TGTGCCAGCAGGGGACTAGCCTCCCGGGAGCAGTTCTTC.

CDR3 loop: CASSPGQGDTGELFF. CDR3 nucleotides: TGTGCCAGCTCACCGGGACAGGGCGACACCGGGGAGCTGTTTTTT. The chain carries TRBV18 and TRBJ2-2; 9 nucleotides align to TRBD1. V lost 3 bases and J lost 3; bases outside the gene matches: 2. CDR3 size: 15 residues. Germline V lookup: CDR1 KGHSH, CDR2 LQKENI.

This clone was seen only once. The chain joins TRBV18 to TRBJ2-7; 9 bases align to TRBD2. CDR1 and CDR2 (germline): KGHSH, LQKENI. J gave up 5 bases and V 2 bases, and 4 bases lay outside the gene matches. CDR3 length: 14 residues. Here the CDR3 DNA reads TGTGCCAGCTCACCAAATAGCGGGGGCCACGAGCAGTACTTC. Translating gives CASSPNSGGHEQYF.

The chain is built from TRBV3-1 (or the pseudogene TRBV3-2) and TRBJ2-1; D not resolved. Trimming left V 3 bases short and J 12 bases short, with 18 bases between. This CDR3 spans 14 amino acids. Germline V gene lookup returns CDR1 LGHDT and CDR2 YNNKEL (reference sequence). The CDR3 DNA reads as TGTGCCAGCAGCCAGGCAAGAGGCCGCTTAGGGCAGTTCTTC. Residues: CASSQARGRLGQFF.

The chain joins TRBV7-9 to TRBJ2-5; TRBD1 matches 8 bases. The CDR3 runs to 14 residues. CDR1 SEHNR and CDR2 FQNEAQ come from the germline V gene (reference sequence). Germline trimming cut 5 bases from V and 5 bases from J; bases unmatched to any gene: 7. The CDR3 DNA sequence: TGTGCCAGCAGCCCGACAGGGGATGGGGAGACCCAGTACTTC. Translated: CASSPTGDGETQYF.